These T cell receptor beta chains were read from a single sample in a study of blood T cell repertoires in COVID-19. Only in-frame clones appear in the TCRdb table, and some are missing; sequencing was by immunoSEQ multiplex PCR. The repertoire includes 220,000 or so clones, over 80% of them detected once, and 0.85% to 0.9% sits in the top ten. Material: PBMCs or T cells enriched from blood (not recorded which). The receptors stem from a man aged 45-65 years who had been exposed to COVID-19. CDR3s leave out the opening cysteine and the closing phenylalanine or tryptophan. Not all rows give a size; the values are once, few, many and, for expanded clones, a class.

v_call	clone_size	cdr3_aa
TRBV28	NA	ASSLLSLTGEAGYT
TRBV4-1	NA	ASSQLAGVSYNEQF
TRBV13	NA	ASSSPGNTEAF
TRBV19	NA	ASSPFGAGVSDTQY
TRBV20-1	NA	SAPRLLGYT
TRBV30	NA	AWSSGQGVNGYNEQF
TRBV19	NA	ASIRVSRGSSPLH
TRBV7-9	NA	ASSLMTSSGGELF
TRBV19	once	ASSIARQGHYGYT
TRBV18	NA	ASSPPIGSTEAF
TRBV2	NA	ASRRQTRRETQY
TRBV28	NA	ASTFPGTEGFTEAF
TRBV18	NA	ASSPGAGELF
TRBV27	NA	ASSRDSTYGYT
TRBV9	NA	ASSETDSRLSTDTQY
TRBV2	NA	ASTRDRIH
TRBV27	NA	ASSLSLAGAEKLF
TRBV14	NA	ASSQRGTRLNEKLF
TRBV9	once	ASGQGNMYGYT
TRBV5-1	NA	ASSPAETNYNEQF
TRBV5-1	NA	ASSLDPGPQTDTQY
TRBV7-8	NA	ASSSQVAGSPYEQY
TRBV29-1	NA	SVGGVGWETQY
TRBV5-1	NA	ASSQGLMETQY
TRBV9	NA	ASRDRVNTGELF
TRBV7-2	NA	ASSPQGLGEAF
TRBV5-1	NA	ASSLAQGYSPLH
TRBV19	NA	ASRTGVSSTDTQY
TRBV5-4	NA	ASSVGLAGGPSYNEQF
TRBV4-1	NA	ASSQTDRMRAF
TRBV24-1	NA	ATSAAATNEKLF
TRBV10-3	NA	AISESGRNYGYT
TRBV29-1	NA	SVEEYSASPLTDTQY
TRBV5-1	NA	ASSLALGRIENT
TRBV3-1/TRBV3-2	NA	ASSQGEQEPY
TRBV3-1/TRBV3-2	NA	ASSPDRVDEKLF
TRBV2	NA	ASKISGTGKTNEQF
TRBV6-5	NA	ASRTGNPYGYT
TRBV28	NA	ASSPDREGMSTEAF
TRBV5-8	NA	ASTLGTATNYGYT
TRBV7-8	NA	ASSLGRQSFYNEQF
TRBV5-6	once	ASSLGATNTEAF
TRBV25-1	many	ASSEYHRAGELF
TRBV19	NA	ASSIEVANSPLH
TRBV5-5	NA	ASSLEGGGLETQY
TRBV4-2	NA	ASSPLGTADHMSYNSPLH
TRBV11-2	NA	ASSSSSGADTQY
TRBV19	NA	ASSNQDRGSGYGYT
TRBV15	once	ATSRDVPGSGQPQH
TRBV27	few	ASSLPAGGRWSYNEQF
TRBV19	once	ASISSGTVDSNYGYT
TRBV3-1/TRBV3-2	NA	ASSPRRSVVIDTQY
TRBV7-9	NA	ASSLIQGPQH
TRBV30	NA	AWSGQGNQPQH